The 32 T cell receptor beta chains in this list originate from one sample, sequenced in a study of T cell clonotyping in hematopoietic cell transplantation. Clones were sequenced by immunoSEQ multiplex PCR, and TCRdb holds only the in-frame ones, with some missing. The table includes about 69,000 clones, around 94% detected once. The sample taken for sequencing was peripheral blood mononuclear cells. These receptors all stem from a man aged 45-65 years in good health. Some clones in this sample may be carry-over from other donors' samples.

The genes are TRBV5-1 and TRBJ2-5; possible D gene TRBD1, 6 bases. The length of the CDR3 is 15 residues. CDR1 is SGHRS and CDR2 is YFSETQ in the germline V gene. With 2 bases removed from V and 0 bases from J, the gap between germline ends came to 11 bases. The CDR3 sequence is CASSLQGSYQETQYF. CDR3 DNA: TGCGCCAGCAGCTTACAGGGATCGTACCAAGAGACCCAGTACTTC. Combining the CDR3 with reference TRBV5-1 and TRBJ2-5 gives the whole variable domain KAGVTQTPRYLIKTRGQQVTLSCSPISGHRSVSWYQQTPGQGLQFLFEYFSETQRNKGNFPGRFSGRQFSNSRSEMNVSTLELGDSALYLCASSLQGSYQETQYFGPGTRLLVL.

The J gene is TRBJ1-2, the V gene TRBV14; D not resolved. Germline CDR1 and CDR2: SGHDN and FVKESK. V lost 0 bases and J 4 bases, leaving 12 bases between the germline ends. The CDR3 covers 15 residues. The CDR3 reads CASSQDAGAVYGYTF. CDR3 DNA: TGTGCCAGCAGCCAAGATGCGGGAGCGGTCTATGGCTACACCTTC.

This clone has just one count. V and J are TRBV5-1 and TRBJ1-3, with D hard to call. Between the trimmed V and J ends, which lost 0 bases and 0 bases, there was a span of 7 bases. The CDR3 totals 15 residues. CDR1 SGHRS and CDR2 YFSETQ come from the germline V gene. The CDR3 loop is CASSLVPDSGNTIYF. The DNA for the CDR3 is TGCGCCAGCAGCTTGGTTCCGGACTCTGGAAACACCATATATTTT.

The chain joins TRBV5-4 to TRBJ1-1; D perhaps matches TRBD1 (5 bases). The CDR3 loop spans 13 amino acids. Germline assignment: CDR1 SGHNT and CDR2 YYREEE (reference sequence). V was clipped by 8 bases and J by 0 bases, with 11 bases between them. CDR3 amino acids: CASGDALNTEAFF. DNA for the CDR3: TGTGCCAGTGGGGACGCCTTGAACACTGAAGCTTTCTTT.

The genes are TRBV7-2 and TRBJ2-1, with a weak D call TRBD2 (5 bases). Trimming pared 3 bases from V and 7 bases from J, leaving 7 bases between. The CDR3 extends over 12 amino acids. Germline loops: CDR1 SGHTA, CDR2 FQGNSA. The CDR3 region has the DNA TGTGCCAGCAGCTTGGACTTTAATGAGCAGTTCTTC. This sequence encodes CASSLDFNEQFF. The entire variable domain, with the rest obtained from reference TRBV7-2 and TRBJ2-1, is as follows: GAGVSQSPSNKVTEKGKDVELRCDPISGHTALYWYRQSLGQGLEFLIYFQGNSAPDKSGLPSDRFSAERTGGSVSTLTIQRTQQEDSAVYLCASSLDFNEQFFGPGTRLTVL.

Turning to this clone: Since no conserved phenylalanine or tryptophan closes the CDR3, a read error is the likely cause. The DNA is omitted, as the CDR3 cannot be located on it reliably, and the CDR3 follows TCRdb's listing. This chain links TRBV6-1 with TRBJ2-7; the table calls TRBD2, which could not be checked here. CDR1 and CDR2 from the germline V gene are MNHNS and SASEGT. The CDR3 spans 14 residues, counting both ends. CDR3 sequence: CASSETGGTSGGVL.

CDR3 nucleotides: TGTGCCAGCAGTTTCCCCCCCCTTAGGGGGCTATATCCCTACGAGCAGTACTTC. Amino acids: CASSFPPLRGLYPYEQYF. The rearrangement uses TRBV28 and TRBJ2-7, with 7 bases that match TRBD1. J was trimmed by 2 bases and V by 3 bases; bases with no gene match: 16. In germline, CDR1 is MDHEN, CDR2 SYDVKM. The CDR3 loop spans 18 amino acids.

In DNA form, the CDR3 reads TGTGCCAGCAGCGTAACGACGGGACAGGGTAATGGCTACACCTTC. Encoded protein: CASSVTTGQGNGYTF. This chain connects TRBV9 to TRBJ1-2; 9 bases map to TRBD1. CDR3 length: 15 amino acids. V shed 1 base and J 6 bases; nucleotides not matched to a gene: 7. Germline assignment: CDR1 SGDLS and CDR2 YYNGEE.

The chain combines TRBV7-2 with TRBJ2-1; tentatively, D is TRBD1 or TRBD2 (5 bases each). V lost 3 bases and J lost 6, with 9 bases in between. The V gene's germline CDR1 is SGHTA and CDR2 FQGNSA. The CDR3 loop spans 13 amino acids. Here the CDR3 DNA reads TGTGCCAGCAGCTTTCGGGGCTTCAATGAGCAGTTCTTC. This codes for CASSFRGFNEQFF.

V is TRBV14 and J is TRBJ2-1; 9 bases map to TRBD2. Unmatched junction bases numbered 6, after V lost 2 bases and J lost 7 bases. Germline CDR1 reads SGHDN; CDR2 reads FVKESK. This CDR3 is built from 15 residues. The CDR3 here is CASSQSAGGGNEQFF. The CDR3 DNA reads as TGTGCCAGCAGCCAATCGGCGGGAGGGGGGAATGAGCAGTTCTTC.

The V call is TRBV2, the J call TRBJ2-3; D is possibly TRBD1 or TRBD2 (5 bases each). Trimming stripped 9 bases from V and 0 bases from J, with 13 bases between. The CDR3 sequence is 14 residues long. Germline V CDR1 and CDR2: SNHLY, FYNNEI. The CDR3 spells CASAGTASTDTQYF. In DNA, the CDR3 is TGTGCCAGTGCCGGGACGGCTAGCACAGATACGCAGTATTTT.

This sequence joins TRBV5-1 and TRBJ2-7; a weak D match, TRBD1 (5 bases). Germline V gene data show CDR1 as SGHRS and CDR2 as YFSETQ. V lost 0 bases, J lost 3 bases, and 10 bases lay in between. The CDR3 extends over 14 amino acids. The DNA of the CDR3 is TGCGCCAGCAGCTTGGATCAGGGAAACTACGAGCAGTACTTC. Encoded protein: CASSLDQGNYEQYF.

This clone occurred a few times. V usage is TRBV7-2 and J usage is TRBJ2-3; D not resolved. The germline gives CDR1 SGHTA, CDR2 FQGNSA. CDR3 length equals 13 residues. V shed 4 bases and J shed 6 bases, with 11 bases lying between them. CDR3 DNA sequence: TGTGCCAGCAGCTCCTTAGGTCCGGATACGCAGTATTTT. It yields the protein CASSSLGPDTQYF.

The gene calls are TRBV7-2 and TRBJ2-7, with TRBD2 as a possible D gene (6 bases). CDR3 length equals 15 residues. Trimming removed 4 bases from V and 1 base from J, with 14 bases in between. Germline CDR1 and CDR2: SGHTA and FQGNSA. DNA for the CDR3: TGTGCCAGCAGCTCCCACGGGGCGGGGTCCTACGAGCAGTACTTC. This translates into CASSSHGAGSYEQYF.

The gene calls are TRBV6-1 and TRBJ1-1; no clear D gene. V was clipped by 4 bases and J by 2 bases, with 8 bases between them. Germline V CDR1 and CDR2: MNHNS, SASEGT. The CDR3 spans 13 residues. The CDR3 DNA sequence: TGTGCCAGCAGTGCGGCGGCTAACACTGAAGCTTTCTTT. Translated, it gives CASSAAANTEAFF.

This clone has just a few counts. The chain couples TRBV6-1 to TRBJ2-1; no clear D. V lost 0 bases, J lost 0 bases, and 15 bases lay in between. The CDR3 runs to 18 residues. Germline CDR1 and CDR2: MNHNS and SASEGT. CDR3 protein: CASSEAAAGFGSYNEQFF. The CDR3 DNA follows: TGTGCCAGCAGTGAAGCTGCTGCCGGTTTTGGCTCCTACAATGAGCAGTTCTTC.

DNA of the CDR3: TGTGCCAGCAGTATGACTAGTAACAATGAGCAGTTCTTC. As protein: CASSMTSNNEQFF. The gene calls are TRBV28 and TRBJ2-1; tentative D call: TRBD2 (6 bases). Trimming shortened V by 5 bases and J by 5 bases, and 10 bases separated the two germline ends. The CDR3 runs 13 residues. In germline, CDR1 is MDHEN, CDR2 SYDVKM.

The table lists this clone with a few counts. Other DNA variants within this sample encode the same CDR3. The rearrangement uses TRBV9 and TRBJ1-1; D gene ambiguous. V dropped 0 bases and J dropped 4 bases, with 7 bases sitting between them. The CDR3 runs to 13 residues. Germline V gene lookup returns CDR1 SGDLS and CDR2 YYNGEE. The CDR3 DNA follows: TGTGCCAGCAGCGTAGGAATCAGCACTGAAGCTTTCTTT. The encoded protein is CASSVGISTEAFF.

The chain combines TRBV4-1 with TRBJ2-2; TRBD2 might be the D (5 bases). CDR3 length: 15 amino acids. The V gene lost 1 base and the J gene lost 5 bases, with 11 bases spanning the gap. CDR1 MGHRA and CDR2 YSYEKL come from the germline V gene. CDR3 amino acids: CASSQVPGNTGELFF. CDR3 bases: TGCGCCAGCAGCCAAGTGCCCGGGAATACCGGGGAGCTGTTTTTT.

The V gene is TRBV7-3, the J gene TRBJ1-2; D perhaps matches TRBD1 (5 bases). Germline V gene lookup returns CDR1 SGHTA and CDR2 FQGTGA. V was cut by 6 bases and J by 7 bases, with 18 bases left in between. The CDR3 runs to 14 residues. The DNA for the CDR3 is TGTGCCAGCAGAGGAGGTGGGGCAGGCTCTGGCTACACCTTC. The encoded protein is CASRGGGAGSGYTF.

The V call is TRBV30, the J call TRBJ2-5, with D tentatively TRBD1 or TRBD2 (5 bases each). Trimming took 3 bases from V and 3 from J, leaving 23 bases between them. CDR1 and CDR2 from the germline V gene are GTSNPN and SVGIG (reference sequence). This CDR3 has 17 amino acids. CDR3 region: CAWRARWGSVGEETQYF. Written as DNA, the CDR3 is TGTGCCTGGAGGGCGCGGTGGGGGAGTGTAGGGGAAGAGACCCAGTACTTC.

The V call is TRBV5-6, the J call TRBJ1-4; no firm D call. Germline CDR1 and CDR2: SGHDT and YYEEEE. This CDR3 is 15 amino acids long. Trimming cost V 3 bases and J 6 bases, with 15 bases left between them. The CDR3 spells CASSSTHRSDEKLFF. For the CDR3, the DNA is TGTGCCAGCAGCTCGACCCACAGATCAGATGAAAAACTGTTTTTT. The full variable domain, with the rest looked up from reference TRBV5-6 and TRBJ1-4, is DAGVTQSPTHLIKTRGQQVTLRCSPKSGHDTVSWYQQALGQGPQFIFQYYEEEERQRGNFPDRFSGHQFPNYSSELNVNALLLGDSALYLCASSSTHRSDEKLFFGSGTQLSVL.

This clone was observed once. This chain uses TRBV7-2 with TRBJ2-7; TRBD2 is a possible D gene (6 bases). Per germline, CDR1 SGHTA and CDR2 FQGNSA. The CDR3 runs 15 residues. The germline V and J ends were trimmed by 1 base and 0 bases, with 10 bases remaining between them. Written as DNA, the CDR3 is TGTGCCAGCAGCTTAGATGGGGGGAGCTCCTACGAGCAGTACTTC. Its translation is CASSLDGGSSYEQYF. Using reference TRBV7-2 and TRBJ2-7 for the parts outside the CDR3, the full variable domain is GAGVSQSPSNKVTEKGKDVELRCDPISGHTALYWYRQSLGQGLEFLIYFQGNSAPDKSGLPSDRFSAERTGGSVSTLTIQRTQQEDSAVYLCASSLDGGSSYEQYFGPGTRLTVT.

The chain couples TRBV5-6 to TRBJ1-2; D may be TRBD1 (6 bases). This CDR3 has 12 amino acids. Trimming removed 0 bases at V and 10 bases at J, with 10 bases between. Germline lookup yields CDR1 SGHDT and CDR2 YYEEEE. The CDR3 protein is CASSLDRVSYTF. The CDR3 DNA sequence: TGTGCCAGCAGCTTGGACAGGGTGTCCTACACCTTC.

The chain uses TRBV11-3 and TRBJ2-1; a weak D match, TRBD2 (6 bases). The CDR3 has 18 amino acids. The germline V gene has CDR1 SGHNT and CDR2 YENEEA. V was cut by 0 bases and J by 0 bases, with 15 bases left in between. CDR3: CASSLDQSGSTSYNEQFF. Written as DNA, the CDR3 is TGTGCCAGCAGCTTAGATCAGAGCGGGTCGACCTCCTACAATGAGCAGTTCTTC.

This clone was seen a handful of times. The rearrangement uses TRBV7-2 and TRBJ2-5; D may match TRBD1 or TRBD2 (5 bases each). V lost 5 bases and J lost 3, with 13 bases in between. In germline, CDR1 is SGHTA, CDR2 FQGNSA. The CDR3 length is 14 residues. For the CDR3, the DNA is TGTGCCAGCAGCGGGACCGGGGAGAAAGAGACCCAGTACTTC. The encoded protein is CASSGTGEKETQYF.

The chain joins TRBV5-1 to TRBJ1-2; 7 nucleotides match TRBD1. CDR3 length: 16 residues. V was pared by 0 bases and J by 4 bases, with 9 bases of the junction left unmatched. The germline V gene encodes CDR1 SGHRS and CDR2 YFSETQ. CDR3 sequence (DNA): TGCGCCAGCAGCTTGGGGGGGGACAGCCACAGCTATGGCTACACCTTC. Its translation: CASSLGGDSHSYGYTF.

The chain is built from TRBV5-1 and TRBJ2-3, with a tentative D call TRBD2 (6 bases). Germline V CDR1 and CDR2: SGHRS, YFSETQ. V lost 5 bases and J lost 2, with 15 bases in between. The CDR3 runs to 15 residues. This chain's CDR3 is CASRGGARVTDTQYF. CDR3 bases: TGCGCCAGCAGAGGCGGGGCCAGGGTCACAGATACGCAGTATTTT.

V gene TRBV28 combines with J gene TRBJ2-7; perhaps D is TRBD1 or TRBD2 (6 bases each). Germline CDR1 MDHEN, CDR2 SYDVKM. The CDR3 totals 14 residues. The V end was cut by 1 base, the J end by 5 bases, with 12 bases between. The CDR3 DNA follows: TGTGCCAGCAGTTTATTCGGGGGCCCCCACGAGCAGTACTTC. Protein product: CASSLFGGPHEQYF.

The V call is TRBV5-4, the J call TRBJ2-5; D uncertain. The CDR3 is 14 residues long. Looked up from germline, CDR1 is SGHNT and CDR2 is YYREEE (reference sequence). Trimming removed 0 bases at V and 2 bases at J, with 8 bases between. CDR3 in amino acids: CASSLEAGQETQYF. Here the CDR3 DNA reads TGTGCCAGCAGCTTGGAGGCAGGACAAGAGACCCAGTACTTC.

The table lists this clone with a count of one. V and J are TRBV25-1 and TRBJ1-3, with a tentative D call TRBD1 (5 bases). Germline assignment: CDR1 MGHDK and CDR2 SYGVNS. The CDR3 has 15 residues. Trimming removed 8 bases from V and 4 bases from J, with 18 bases in between. The CDR3 sequence: CASGRSGNTGNTIYF. In DNA, the CDR3 is TGTGCCAGCGGGCGCTCAGGGAACACGGGAAACACCATATATTTT.

This clone was detected only once. This chain connects TRBV7-2 to TRBJ1-2, with D possibly being TRBD1 (5 bases). The ends were cut back, 5 bases at V and 4 bases at J, with 17 bases in the middle. The CDR3 runs to 15 residues. CDR1 is SGHTA and CDR2 is FQGNSA in the germline V gene. CDR3 in DNA: TGTGCCAGCAGCGTCGGACGGCAGGGCTTCTATGGCTACACCTTC. Protein sequence: CASSVGRQGFYGYTF.